This T cell receptor beta chain was retrieved from a study of blood T cell repertoires in COVID-19. Study context: The analysed material was cDNA or gDNA that came from T cells, B-cell-depleted T cells, or PBMCs.

Trimming took 7 bases from V and 8 from J, leaving 12 bases between them. The CDR3 is 12 amino acids. Germline V gene lookup returns CDR1 MNHNY and CDR2 SVGAGI (reference sequence). Under the authors' procedure: How many nucleated cells were present was estimated from reference gene primer amplification. The protocol was immunoSEQ multiplex PCR, while the TCRdb copy is restricted to in-frame clones and leaves out a portion. Clonal size and the V and J genes are those of that table, whereas D and trimming came from the DNA. The sample consists of approximately 200,000 clones, roughly 81% of them appearing once. Seattle enrolled patients during active infection and tracked them longitudinally. This clone appeared once.

Input material: peripheral blood. This TCR came from an elderly woman with COVID-19, enrolled during active disease. The chain couples TRBV6-6 to TRBJ2-1, with D possibly being TRBD1 (6 bases). In DNA form, the CDR3 reads TGTGCCAGCACCAAGGACAGCGATGAGCAGTTCTTC. Encoded protein: CASTKDSDEQFF.